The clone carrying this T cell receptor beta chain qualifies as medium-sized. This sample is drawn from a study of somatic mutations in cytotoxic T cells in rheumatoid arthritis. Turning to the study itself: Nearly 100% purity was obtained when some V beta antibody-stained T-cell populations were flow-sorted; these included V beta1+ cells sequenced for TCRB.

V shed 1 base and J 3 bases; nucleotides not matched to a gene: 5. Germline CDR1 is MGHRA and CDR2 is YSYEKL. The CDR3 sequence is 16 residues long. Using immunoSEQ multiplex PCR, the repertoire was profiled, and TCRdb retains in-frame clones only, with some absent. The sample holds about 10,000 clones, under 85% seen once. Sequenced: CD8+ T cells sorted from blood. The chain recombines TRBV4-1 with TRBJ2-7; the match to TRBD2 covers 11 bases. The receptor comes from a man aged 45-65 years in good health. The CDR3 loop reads CASSQVLAGGNYEQYF. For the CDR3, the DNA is TGCGCCAGCAGCCAAGTGCTAGCGGGGGGTAACTACGAGCAGTACTTC.